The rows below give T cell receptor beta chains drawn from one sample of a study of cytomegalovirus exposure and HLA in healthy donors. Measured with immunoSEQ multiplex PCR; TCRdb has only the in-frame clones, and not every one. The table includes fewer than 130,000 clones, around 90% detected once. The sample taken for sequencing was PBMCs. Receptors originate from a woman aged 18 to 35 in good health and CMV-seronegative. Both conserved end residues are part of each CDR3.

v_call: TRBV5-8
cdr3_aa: CASSLALTVSGANVLTF

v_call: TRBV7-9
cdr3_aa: CASSLEGANIQYF

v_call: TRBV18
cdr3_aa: CASSSGTSGLGDTQYF

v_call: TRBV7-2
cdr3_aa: CASSPAGSGELFF

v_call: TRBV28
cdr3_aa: CATYNEGTQYF

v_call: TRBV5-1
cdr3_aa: CASSLGHVQETQYF

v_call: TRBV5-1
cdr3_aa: CASSSGLAGINEQFF

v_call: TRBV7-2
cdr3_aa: CASSPLSGGELFF

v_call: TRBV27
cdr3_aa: CASSLTRVDQNIQYF

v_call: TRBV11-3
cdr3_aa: CASSIAGGGGNEQFF

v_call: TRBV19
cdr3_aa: CASSRGLAGANTQYF

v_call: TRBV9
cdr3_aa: CASSVGGDNQPQHF

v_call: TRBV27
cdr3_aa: CASSLQGGGWNEQFF

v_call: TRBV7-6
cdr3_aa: CASSLARAGLQETQYF

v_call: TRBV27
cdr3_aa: CASSLTGEYTGELFF

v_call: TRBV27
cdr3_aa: CASSLVAADHNEQFF

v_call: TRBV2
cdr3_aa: CASSPTGTEAFF

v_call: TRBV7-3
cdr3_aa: CASSLNIGGDSEAFF

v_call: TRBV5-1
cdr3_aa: CASSLYSGGANEKLFF

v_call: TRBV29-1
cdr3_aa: CSVVPFGTGTNYGYTF

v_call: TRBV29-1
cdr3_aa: CSVEDPRGGYTF

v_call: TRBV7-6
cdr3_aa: CASTSTGDRGEQYF

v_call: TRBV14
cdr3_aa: CASSRLSGGALLTDTQYF

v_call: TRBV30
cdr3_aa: CAWILAGYNEQFF

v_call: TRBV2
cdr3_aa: CASNVGRTNQPQHF

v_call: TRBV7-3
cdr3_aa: CSSGFHNEQFF

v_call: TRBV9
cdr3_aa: CASSGTSFKVYNEQFF

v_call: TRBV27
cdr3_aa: CASTPLAGANEQFF

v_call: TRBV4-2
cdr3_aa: CASSQDIGGTSGRKNEQFF

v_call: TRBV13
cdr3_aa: CASSLEAGEADTQYF

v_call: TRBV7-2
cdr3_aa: CASSRGAMNTGELFF

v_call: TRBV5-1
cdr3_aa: CASSLTSGRNTIYF

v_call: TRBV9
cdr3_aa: CASRGDRGKANYGYTF

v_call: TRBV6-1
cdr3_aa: CASSEIAGGSQETQYF

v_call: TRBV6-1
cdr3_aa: CASPTGGHTGELFF

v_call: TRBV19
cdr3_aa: CASSIDRGFEQYF

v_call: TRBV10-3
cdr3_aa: CAISGILREPYSNQPQHF

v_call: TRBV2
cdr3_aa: CASSQPAGTSIGDTQYF

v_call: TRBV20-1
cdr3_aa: CSAEGVGEQYF

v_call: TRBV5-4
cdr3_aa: CASSFQGARNYGYTF

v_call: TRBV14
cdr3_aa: CASSQIVFEQFF

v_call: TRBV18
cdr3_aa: CASSPEDFSYNEQFF

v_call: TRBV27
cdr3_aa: CASRLTGGGEQYF

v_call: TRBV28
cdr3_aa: CASSLRTGGHTEAFF

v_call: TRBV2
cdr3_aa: CASSASRDHNF

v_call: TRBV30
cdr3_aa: CAWSSDRNQPQHF